This T cell receptor (beta chain) was obtained from a study of blood T cell repertoires in COVID-19. Assay used: immunoSEQ multiplex PCR; TCRdb lists only in-frame clones, some missing. The table records 120,000 or so clones, around four fifths of them present only once. This CDR3 has 14 residues. With 0 bases removed from V and 5 bases from J, the gap between germline ends came to 10 bases. CDR1 MNHEY and CDR2 SVGEGT come from the germline V gene. Sequenced material: peripheral blood. The chain has TRBV6-2 or TRBV6-3 and TRBJ2-5; the D is unclear. The TCR comes from a man older than 75 with active or convalescent COVID-19. The CDR3 nucleotides are TGTGCCAGCAGTTACTCGCAGTCCCGCGAGACCCAGTACTTC. It encodes CASSYSQSRETQYF.